This T cell receptor (beta chain) was captured in a study of Ad26.COV2.S vaccination and SARS-CoV-2 variants. As for the study in general: It was the COV1001 Ad26.COV2.S trial arm that included the donor. Study results and limitations: It was reported that spike-specific CD8+ and CD4+ T cell responses were substantially broad after vaccination.

With 1 base removed from V and 2 bases from J, the gap between germline ends came to 17 bases. The CDR3 length is 17 residues. Per germline, CDR1 SEHNR and CDR2 FQNEAQ (reference sequence). As for this clone: The antigen is not known.

The treatment here: 19 received Ad26.COV2.S at low or high dose, single or two shots; 5 received placebo; per-sample allocation not given. The samples were gathered on day 63 after the first injection of vaccine or placebo. Boston supplied an adult donor aged 18-55 years. Ad26 vector vaccine expressed Wuhan-strain SARS-CoV-2 spike. Libraries were prepared by immunoSEQ multiplex PCR; TCRdb keeps only in-frame clonotypes and omits some of them. Of a few hundred thousand clones in the sample, about four fifths were seen once. The TCR was taken from a person between 18 and 59 years old who received the Ad26.COV2.S COVID-19 vaccine or a placebo. The material sequenced was peripheral blood, taken in a trial of Ad26.COV2.S vaccine versus placebo. The rearrangement uses TRBV7-9 and TRBJ1-1; a weak D match, TRBD1 (6 bases). The CDR3 DNA follows: TGTGCCAGCAGCTTAGGGGGGGGCCCCGAGAGAAACACTGAAGCTTTCTTT. Translation: CASSLGGGPERNTEAFF.